The rows below give T cell receptor beta chains drawn from one sample of a study of blood T cell repertoires in COVID-19. Libraries were prepared by immunoSEQ multiplex PCR; TCRdb keeps only in-frame clonotypes and omits some of them. The sample holds more than 85,000 clones; around 76% are singletons and the top ten take 18%. Sequences were obtained from peripheral blood. The source of these receptors is a man at least 80 years old with acute or convalescent COVID-19. Each CDR3 is given with its conserved first and last residue. Fields, in order: V gene, J gene, clone size, D gene, CDR3 DNA, CDR3 protein. D genes are given only for firm matches. Part of the rows lack a size; the others show once, few, many or a class for expanded clones.

>TRBV2|TRBJ1-2|.|TRBD1
TGTGCCAGCAGTCCTGGGACAGCTGGCTACACCTTC
CASSPGTAGYTF
>TRBV5-6|TRBJ2-7|.|.
TGTGCCAGCAGCTCGGACAGAAGCTACGAGCAGTACTTC
CASSSDRSYEQYF
>TRBV6-5|TRBJ1-5|.|.
TGTGCCAGCAGCGACCCTAACAGAACCAATCAGCCCCAGCATTTT
CASSDPNRTNQPQHF
>TRBV5-4|TRBJ1-1|.|.
TGTGCCAGCAGCATACGACAGAAGAGCACTGAAGCTTTCTTT
CASSIRQKSTEAFF
>TRBV4-1|TRBJ2-3|.|TRBD2
TGCGCCAGCAGCCAAGATCAAAAACTAGCGGGAGGTATAATGACAGATACGCAGTATTTT
CASSQDQKLAGGIMTDTQYF
>TRBV29-1|TRBJ2-2|.|.
TGCAGCGTTGAATTGTTTTTTGGGAGGCTGGGGGACACCGGGGAGCTGTTTTTT
CSVELFFGRLGDTGELFF
>TRBV7-2|TRBJ1-5|.|.
TGTGCCAGCAGCTTAACCATCAGGGGCAATCAGCCCCAGCATTTT
CASSLTIRGNQPQHF
>TRBV7-9|TRBJ1-2|.|TRBD1
TGTGCCAGCAGTGACAGGGAAGGAGGCGGCTACACCTTC
CASSDREGGGYTF
>TRBV6-5|TRBJ2-2|.|.
TGTGCCAGCAGATCCCTGGGACAGAACACCGGGGAGCTGTTTTTT
CASRSLGQNTGELFF
>TRBV9|TRBJ2-3|.|.
TGTGCCAGCAGCGTAGGCGGCGGGAGCACAGATACGCAGTATTTT
CASSVGGGSTDTQYF
>TRBV25-1|TRBJ2-1|.|TRBD1
TGTGCCAGCAGCGCCACAGGGGATGAGCAGTTCTTC
CASSATGDEQFF
>TRBV4-3|TRBJ2-1|.|TRBD2
TGCGCCAGCAGCCAAACTGGGACTAGCGGTGAGCAGTTCTTC
CASSQTGTSGEQFF
>TRBV5-1|TRBJ1-4|.|.
TGCGCCAGCAGCTTGACCCGGGGAGATGAAAAACTGTTTTTT
CASSLTRGDEKLFF
>TRBV11-2|TRBJ1-2|few|.
TGTGCCAGCAGCTTGACATATAGGTATGGCTACACCTTC
CASSLTYRYGYTF
>TRBV6-2/TRBV6-3|TRBJ2-4|.|TRBD1
TGTGCCAGCAGTTACTATGCCGACAGGGGCACCGCCAAAAACATTCAGTACTTC
CASSYYADRGTAKNIQYF
>TRBV7-2|TRBJ2-5|.|TRBD2
TGTGCCAGCAGCATTCGGGCGGGGGTCCAAGAGACCCAGTACTTC
CASSIRAGVQETQYF
>TRBV7-2|TRBJ2-7|.|.
TGTGCCAGCAGCTTTGTGTACGGGGACGAGCAGTACTTC
CASSFVYGDEQYF
>TRBV4-1|TRBJ1-1|.|TRBD1
TGCGCCAGCAGCCGACAGGGGGGCGCTGAAGCTTTCTTT
CASSRQGGAEAFF
>TRBV28|TRBJ2-2|.|TRBD1
TGTGCCAGCAGAGAGGGACAGATGAACACCGGGGAGCTGTTTTTT
CASREGQMNTGELFF
>TRBV18|TRBJ1-2|.|.
TGTGCCAGCTCACCATCCAGGGGCGGCGATGGCTACACCTTC
CASSPSRGGDGYTF
>TRBV9|TRBJ2-2|once|TRBD2
TGTGCCAGCAGCGGACTAGCGGGAGGGATAAACACCGGGGAGCTGTTTTTT
CASSGLAGGINTGELFF
>TRBV19|TRBJ2-7|.|TRBD2
TGTGCCAGTAGTCGAACTTCACTAGCGGGGGGATACGAGCAGTACTTC
CASSRTSLAGGYEQYF